The rows below give T cell receptor beta chains drawn from one sample of a study of blood T cell repertoires in COVID-19. The data were produced by immunoSEQ multiplex PCR, yet TCRdb's version contains in-frame clones alone and is incomplete. The data hold about 78,000 clones, with 75% to 95% observed a single time. The specimen was peripheral blood. The source is a woman at least 80 years old with acute or convalescent COVID-19. CDR3s include the opening cysteine and the closing phenylalanine or tryptophan. A D gene is named only where the DNA matches it firmly. Size tells how often a clone was seen (once, few, many) or the class of an expanded clone, and some rows leave it out.

- | TRBJ2-5 | TRBD2 | TRBV6-5 | CASKYLAGLETQYF | TGTGCCAGCAAGTACCTAGCGGGCCTTGAAACCCAGTACTTC
few | TRBJ2-7 | TRBD1 | TRBV19 | CASSFRQGFDEQYF | TGTGCCAGTAGTTTTAGACAGGGGTTCGACGAGCAGTACTTC
- | TRBJ2-1 | - | TRBV4-2 | CASSQDLYEQFF | TGTGCCAGCAGCCAAGATCTTTATGAGCAGTTCTTC
- | TRBJ1-1 | - | TRBV27 | CASSPVTGNTEAFF | TGTGCCAGCAGTCCCGTGACAGGGAACACTGAAGCTTTCTTT
- | TRBJ2-1 | - | TRBV7-9 | CASSSGTPASEQFF | TGTGCCAGCAGCTCCGGGACTCCGGCATCTGAGCAGTTCTTC
- | TRBJ1-6 | - | TRBV29-1 | CSVGDPGQINSPLHF | TGCAGCGTTGGAGATCCGGGACAAATAAATTCACCCCTCCACTTT
- | TRBJ1-2 | TRBD1 | TRBV18 | CASSQSGTVGFYGYTF | TGTGCCAGCTCACAATCCGGGACAGTGGGATTCTATGGCTACACCTTC
- | TRBJ1-2 | TRBD1 | TRBV19 | CASKDTGAFYGYTF | TGTGCCAGTAAGGATACAGGGGCGTTCTATGGCTACACCTTC
- | TRBJ2-5 | TRBD2 | TRBV6-2/TRBV6-3 | CASSLTRAGGETQYF | TGTGCCAGCAGCCTAACTCGTGCGGGAGGAGAGACCCAGTACTTC
- | TRBJ2-3 | - | TRBV5-3 | CARSDYAGSNTDTQYF | TGTGCCAGAAGCGACTATGCGGGGTCTAACACAGATACGCAGTATTTT
once | TRBJ1-3 | - | TRBV9 | CASSVAPVQGRTNTIYF | TGTGCCAGCAGCGTAGCCCCGGTGCAGGGGCGCACAAACACCATATATTTT
few | TRBJ2-3 | TRBD2 | TRBV6-2/TRBV6-3 | CASSEPLAGERLDTQYF | TGTGCCAGCAGTGAGCCGCTAGCGGGAGAGAGACTAGATACGCAGTATTTT
- | TRBJ2-7 | TRBD2 | TRBV6-2/TRBV6-3 | CASSLLAEEQYF | TGTGCCAGCAGCCTACTAGCGGAAGAGCAGTACTTC
- | TRBJ2-7 | - | TRBV7-2 | CASSLTGAPILYF | TGTGCCAGCAGCTTGACGGGAGCGCCGATTTTGTACTTC
- | TRBJ2-3 | TRBD2 | TRBV5-1 | CASSPGTSRDTQYF | TGCGCCAGCAGCCCTGGGACTAGCCGGGATACGCAGTATTTT
- | TRBJ1-2 | - | TRBV20-1 | CSASAGHRSDGYTF | TGCAGTGCTAGTGCGGGACACAGGTCCGATGGCTACACCTTC
- | TRBJ2-1 | TRBD2 | TRBV7-2 | CASSSLAGGFLVF | TGTGCCAGCAGCTCGCTAGCGGGAGGTTTTCTGGTCTTC
- | TRBJ2-7 | TRBD1 | TRBV5-1 | CASSLKAGGYEQYF | TGCGCCAGCAGCTTGAAGGCAGGGGGCTACGAGCAGTACTTC
- | TRBJ1-5 | - | TRBV27 | CASRRTPSLSNQPQHF | TGTGCCAGCAGGAGGACACCCAGTTTGAGCAATCAGCCCCAGCATTTT
- | TRBJ2-1 | - | TRBV5-1 | CASSLDRGSSYNEQFF | TGCGCCAGCAGCTTGGATCGGGGATCCTCCTACAATGAGCAGTTCTTC
- | TRBJ1-1 | - | TRBV15 | CATRQATLYTEAFF | TGTGCCACCCGACAGGCGACGCTGTACACTGAAGCTTTCTTT
- | TRBJ2-1 | TRBD1 | TRBV7-9 | CASSGQGLTYNEQFF | TGTGCCAGCAGCGGACAGGGGTTGACCTACAATGAGCAGTTCTTC
once | TRBJ1-2 | - | TRBV7-9 | CASSLAQRGSYGYTF | TGTGCCAGCAGCTTAGCCCAAAGGGGCAGCTATGGCTACACCTTC
- | TRBJ1-5 | - | TRBV20-1 | CSASGGVVNQPQHF | TGCAGTGCTAGTGGGGGGGTGGTTAATCAGCCCCAGCATTTT
- | TRBJ2-7 | TRBD2 | TRBV5-4 | CASSPGTGGPAEQYF | TGTGCCAGCAGCCCCGGGACGGGGGGACCGGCCGAGCAGTACTTC
once | TRBJ1-6 | - | TRBV3-1/TRBV3-2 | CASSQRGSPLHF | TGTGCCAGCAGCCAAAGAGGATCACCCCTCCACTTT
- | TRBJ2-1 | TRBD2 | TRBV3-1/TRBV3-2 | CASSRGTSGRNLEQFF | TGTGCCAGCAGCCGGGGGACTAGCGGGAGGAACTTAGAGCAGTTCTTC
once | TRBJ2-3 | TRBD2 | TRBV5-1 | CASTRLAGSTDTQYF | TGCGCCAGCACCCGACTAGCCGGCAGCACAGATACGCAGTATTTT
- | TRBJ1-5 | - | TRBV7-2 | CASSLGARGNDEPQPQHF | TGTGCCAGCAGCTTAGGGGCCAGGGGAAACGATGAGCCTCAGCCCCAGCATTTT
once | TRBJ2-7 | TRBD2 | TRBV6-4 | CASSEIGTSGSYEQYF | TGTGCCAGCAGTGAGATAGGGACTAGCGGCTCCTACGAGCAGTACTTC
- | TRBJ1-1 | - | TRBV7-9 | CASSLGHPTEAFF | TGTGCCAGCAGCTTAGGTCATCCCACTGAAGCTTTCTTT
- | TRBJ2-4 | TRBD1 | TRBV27 | CASRVSDRDGNIQYF | TGTGCCAGCCGAGTTTCAGACAGGGATGGAAACATTCAGTACTTC
- | TRBJ1-2 | TRBD1 | TRBV12-3/TRBV12-4 | CASSSSTGFLYTF | TGTGCCAGCAGTTCCTCGACAGGGTTTCTCTACACCTTC
- | TRBJ2-7 | - | TRBV6-1 | CASSEPGFSYEQYF | TGTGCCAGCAGTGAACCGGGATTCTCCTACGAGCAGTACTTC
- | TRBJ2-1 | TRBD2 | TRBV6-1 | CASTSGSAYNEQFF | TGTGCCAGCACTAGCGGGAGTGCCTACAATGAGCAGTTCTTC
few | TRBJ1-6 | TRBD1 | TRBV5-4 | CASSMDRVYNSPLHF | TGTGCCAGCAGCATGGACAGGGTCTATAATTCACCCCTCCACTTT
- | TRBJ2-1 | TRBD2 | TRBV6-5 | CASVPVGTRSNEQFF | TGTGCCAGCGTCCCAGTAGGGACTAGGTCCAATGAGCAGTTCTTC
- | TRBJ2-3 | - | TRBV29-1 | CSVEQTDTQYF | TGCAGCGTTGAACAAACAGATACGCAGTATTTT
- | TRBJ2-1 | TRBD2 | TRBV19 | CASSTPRTKRGLNNEQFF | TGTGCCAGTAGTACACCCCGGACTAAGCGGGGACTTAATAATGAGCAGTTCTTC
- | TRBJ2-5 | TRBD2 | TRBV11-2 | CASSFKRGAGETQYF | TGTGCCAGCAGCTTTAAGCGGGGGGCCGGAGAGACCCAGTACTTC